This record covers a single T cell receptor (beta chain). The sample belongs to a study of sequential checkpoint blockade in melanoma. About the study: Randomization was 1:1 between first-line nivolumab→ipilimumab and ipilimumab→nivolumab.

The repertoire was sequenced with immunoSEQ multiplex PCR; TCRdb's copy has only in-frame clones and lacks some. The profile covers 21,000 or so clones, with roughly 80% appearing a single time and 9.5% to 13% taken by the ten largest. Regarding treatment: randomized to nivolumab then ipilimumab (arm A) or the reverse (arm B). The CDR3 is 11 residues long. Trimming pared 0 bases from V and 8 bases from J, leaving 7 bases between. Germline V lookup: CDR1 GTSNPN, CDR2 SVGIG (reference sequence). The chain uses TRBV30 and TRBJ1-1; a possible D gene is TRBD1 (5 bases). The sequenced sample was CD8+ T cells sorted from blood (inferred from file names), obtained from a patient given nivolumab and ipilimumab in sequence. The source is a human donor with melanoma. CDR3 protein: CAWSVGVEAFF. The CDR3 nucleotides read TGTGCCTGGAGTGTAGGGGTGGAAGCTTTCTTT.